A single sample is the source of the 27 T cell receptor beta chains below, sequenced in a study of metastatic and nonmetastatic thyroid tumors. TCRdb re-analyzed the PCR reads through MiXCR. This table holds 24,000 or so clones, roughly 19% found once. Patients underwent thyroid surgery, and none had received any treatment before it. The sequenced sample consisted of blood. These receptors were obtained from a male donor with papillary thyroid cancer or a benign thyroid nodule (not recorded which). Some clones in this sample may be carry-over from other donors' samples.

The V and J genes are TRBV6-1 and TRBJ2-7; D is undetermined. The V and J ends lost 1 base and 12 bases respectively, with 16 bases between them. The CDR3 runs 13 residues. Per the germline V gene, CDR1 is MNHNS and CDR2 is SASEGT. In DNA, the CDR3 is TGTGCCAGCAGTGAAGGCGTAGGGTTCGATCCGTACTTC. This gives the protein CASSEGVGFDPYF.

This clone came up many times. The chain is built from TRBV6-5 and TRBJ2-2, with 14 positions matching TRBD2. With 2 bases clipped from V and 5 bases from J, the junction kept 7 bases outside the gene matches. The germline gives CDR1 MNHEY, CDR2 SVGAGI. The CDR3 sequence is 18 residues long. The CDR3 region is CASSYGGTSGRYTGELFF. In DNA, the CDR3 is TGTGCCAGCAGTTACGGAGGGACTAGCGGGAGATATACCGGGGAGCTGTTTTTT.

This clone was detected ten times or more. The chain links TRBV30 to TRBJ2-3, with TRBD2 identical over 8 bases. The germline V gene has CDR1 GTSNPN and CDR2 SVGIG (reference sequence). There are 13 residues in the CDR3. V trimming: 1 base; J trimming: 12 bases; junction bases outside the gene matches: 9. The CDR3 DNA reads TGTGCCTGGAGTGCGGGAGGGAGGGTTTTTCAGTATTTT. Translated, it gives CAWSAGGRVFQYF.

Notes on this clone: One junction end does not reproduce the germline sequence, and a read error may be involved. CDR3 DNA: TGTGCCAGTAGCATAGGGCGGGGAAATCAGGCCCAGCATTTT. Translating it yields CASSIGRGNQAQHF. The chain combines TRBV19 with TRBJ1-5, with unresolved D. Germline loops: CDR1 LNHDA, CDR2 SQIVND (reference sequence). CDR3 size: 14 residues.

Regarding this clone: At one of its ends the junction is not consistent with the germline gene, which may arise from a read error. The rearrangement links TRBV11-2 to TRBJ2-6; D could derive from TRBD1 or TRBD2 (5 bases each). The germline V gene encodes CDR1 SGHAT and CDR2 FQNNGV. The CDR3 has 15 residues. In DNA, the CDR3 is TGTGCCAGCAGCTTGAGGGGCTCCGGGGCCAACGCCCTGACTTTC. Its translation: CASSLRGSGANALTF. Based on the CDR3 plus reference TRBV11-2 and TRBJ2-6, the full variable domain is EAGVAQSPRYKIIEKRQSVAFWCNPISGHATLYWYQQILGQGPKLLIQFQNNGVVDDSQLPKDRFSAERLKGVDSTLKIQPAKLEDSAVYLCASSLRGSGANALTFGAGSRLTVL.

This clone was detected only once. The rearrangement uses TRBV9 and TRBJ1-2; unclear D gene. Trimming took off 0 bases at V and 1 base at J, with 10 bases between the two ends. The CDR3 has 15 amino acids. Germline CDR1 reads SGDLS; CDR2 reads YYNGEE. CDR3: CASSVEERNNYGYTF. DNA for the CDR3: TGTGCCAGCAGCGTAGAGGAAAGAAATAACTATGGCTACACCTTC.

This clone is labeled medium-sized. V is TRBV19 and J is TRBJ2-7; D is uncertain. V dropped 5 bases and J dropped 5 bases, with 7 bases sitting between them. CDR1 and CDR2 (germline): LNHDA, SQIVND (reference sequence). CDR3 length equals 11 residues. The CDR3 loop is CASSVGNEQYF. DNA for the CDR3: TGTGCCAGTAGTGTGGGGAACGAGCAGTACTTC.

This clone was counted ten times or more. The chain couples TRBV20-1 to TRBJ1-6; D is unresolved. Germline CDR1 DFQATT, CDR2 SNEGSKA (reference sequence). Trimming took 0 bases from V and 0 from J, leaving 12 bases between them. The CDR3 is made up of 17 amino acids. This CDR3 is CSARDQRLSSYNSPLHF. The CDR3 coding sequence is TGCAGTGCTAGAGATCAACGGCTAAGCTCCTATAATTCACCCCTCCACTTT.

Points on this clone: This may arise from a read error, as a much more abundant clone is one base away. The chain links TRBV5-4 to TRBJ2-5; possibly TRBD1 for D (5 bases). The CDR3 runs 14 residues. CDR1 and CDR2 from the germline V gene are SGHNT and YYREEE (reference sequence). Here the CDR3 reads CASILGQSKETQYF. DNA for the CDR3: TGTGCCAGCATCTTGGGGCAGTCCAAGGAGACCCAGTACTTC.

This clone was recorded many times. CDR3: CSAHDSGDTQYF. As DNA, the CDR3 is TGCAGTGCCCATGACTCTGGAGATACGCAGTATTTT. The rearrangement joins TRBV20-1 to TRBJ2-3; D is ambiguous. The V gene's germline CDR1 is DFQATT and CDR2 SNEGSKA (reference sequence). V gave up 6 bases and J gave up 5 bases, with 12 bases separating them. The CDR3 has 12 residues.

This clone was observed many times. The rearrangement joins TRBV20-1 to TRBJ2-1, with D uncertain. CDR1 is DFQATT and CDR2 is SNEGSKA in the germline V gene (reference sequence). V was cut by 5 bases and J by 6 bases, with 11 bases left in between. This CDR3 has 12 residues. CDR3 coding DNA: TGCAGTGCTGAGGACCTAGTCAATGAGCAGTTCTTC. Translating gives CSAEDLVNEQFF.

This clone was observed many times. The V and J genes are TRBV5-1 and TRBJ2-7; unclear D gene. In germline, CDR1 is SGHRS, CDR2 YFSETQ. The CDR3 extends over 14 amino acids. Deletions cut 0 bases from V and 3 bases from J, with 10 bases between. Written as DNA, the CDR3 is TGCGCCAGCAGCTTGGCCGGCCCCCTCTACGAGCAGTACTTC. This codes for CASSLAGPLYEQYF.

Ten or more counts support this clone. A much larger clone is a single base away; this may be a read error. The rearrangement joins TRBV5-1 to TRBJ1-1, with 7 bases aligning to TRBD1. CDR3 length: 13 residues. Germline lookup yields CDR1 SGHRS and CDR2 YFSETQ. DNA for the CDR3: TGCGCCGGCAGCACCGACAGGGCTATTGAAGCTTTCTTT. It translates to CAGSTDRAIEAFF.

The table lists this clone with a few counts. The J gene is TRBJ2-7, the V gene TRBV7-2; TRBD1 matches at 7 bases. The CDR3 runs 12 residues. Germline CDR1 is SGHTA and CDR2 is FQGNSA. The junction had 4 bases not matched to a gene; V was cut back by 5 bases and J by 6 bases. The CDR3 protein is CASSATGIEQYF. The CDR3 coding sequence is TGTGCCAGCAGCGCGACAGGGATCGAGCAGTACTTC.

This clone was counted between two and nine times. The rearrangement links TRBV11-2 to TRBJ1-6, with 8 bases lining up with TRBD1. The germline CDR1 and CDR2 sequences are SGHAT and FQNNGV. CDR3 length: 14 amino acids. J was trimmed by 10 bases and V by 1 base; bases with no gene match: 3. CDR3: CASSLGDRISPLHF. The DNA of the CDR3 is TGTGCCAGCAGCTTAGGGGACAGGATCTCACCCCTCCACTTT.

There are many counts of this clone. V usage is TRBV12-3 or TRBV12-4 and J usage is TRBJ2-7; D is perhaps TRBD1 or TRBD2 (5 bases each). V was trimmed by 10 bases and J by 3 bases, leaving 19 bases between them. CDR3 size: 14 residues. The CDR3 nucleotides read TGTGCCACCAGCCCGGGGCAGTCCTACTACGAGCAGTACTTC. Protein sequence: CATSPGQSYYEQYF.

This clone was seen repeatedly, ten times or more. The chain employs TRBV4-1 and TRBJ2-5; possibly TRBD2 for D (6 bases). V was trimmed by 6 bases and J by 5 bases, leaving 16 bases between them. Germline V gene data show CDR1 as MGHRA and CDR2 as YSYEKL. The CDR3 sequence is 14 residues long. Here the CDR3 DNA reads TGCGCCAGCAGTCAGGGAGGCGGTATGGAGACCCAGTACTTC. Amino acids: CASSQGGGMETQYF.

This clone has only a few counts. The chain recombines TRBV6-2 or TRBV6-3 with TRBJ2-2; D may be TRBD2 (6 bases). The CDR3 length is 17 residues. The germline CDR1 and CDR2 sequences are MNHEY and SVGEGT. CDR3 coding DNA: TGTGCAAGAAGTTACTCCAATCTAGCGTACAACACCGGGGAGCTGTTTTTT. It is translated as CARSYSNLAYNTGELFF.

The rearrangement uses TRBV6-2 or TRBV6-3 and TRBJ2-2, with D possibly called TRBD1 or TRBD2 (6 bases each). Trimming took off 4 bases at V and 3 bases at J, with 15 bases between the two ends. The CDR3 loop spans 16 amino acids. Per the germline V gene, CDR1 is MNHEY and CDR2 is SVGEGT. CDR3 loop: CASSFSSGADTGELFF. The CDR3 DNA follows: TGTGCCAGCAGTTTCTCTTCGGGGGCAGACACCGGGGAGCTGTTTTTT.

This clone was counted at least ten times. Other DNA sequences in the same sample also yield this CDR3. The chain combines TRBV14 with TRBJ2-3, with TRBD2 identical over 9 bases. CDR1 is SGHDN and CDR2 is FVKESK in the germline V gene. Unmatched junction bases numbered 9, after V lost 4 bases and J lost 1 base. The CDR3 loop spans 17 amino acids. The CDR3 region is CASSPPGLAGGTDTQYF. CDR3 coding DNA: TGTGCCAGCAGCCCACCGGGATTAGCGGGAGGCACAGATACGCAGTATTTT.

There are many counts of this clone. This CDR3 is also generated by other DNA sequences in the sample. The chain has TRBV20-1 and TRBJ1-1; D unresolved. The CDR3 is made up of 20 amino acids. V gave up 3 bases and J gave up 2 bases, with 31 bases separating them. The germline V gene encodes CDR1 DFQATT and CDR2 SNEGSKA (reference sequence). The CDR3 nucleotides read TGCAGTGCTAGTCCCCCTAGCTATCGACCGCCTCGTAGACTTAACACTGAAGCTTTCTTT. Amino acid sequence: CSASPPSYRPPRRLNTEAFF.

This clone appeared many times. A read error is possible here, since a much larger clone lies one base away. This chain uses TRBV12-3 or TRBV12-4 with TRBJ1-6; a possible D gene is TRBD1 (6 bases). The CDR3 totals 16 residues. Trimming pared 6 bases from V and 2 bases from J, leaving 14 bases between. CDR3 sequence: CASRPGADPYNSPLHF. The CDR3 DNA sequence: TGTGCCAGCAGACCAGGGGCGGACCCCTATAATTCACCCCTCCACTTT.

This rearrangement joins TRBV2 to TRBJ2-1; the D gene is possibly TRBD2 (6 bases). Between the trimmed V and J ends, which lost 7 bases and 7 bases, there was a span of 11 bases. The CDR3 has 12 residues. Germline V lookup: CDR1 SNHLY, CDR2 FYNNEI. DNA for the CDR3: TGTGCCAGCAATCGGGAGTGTAATGAGCAGTTCTTC. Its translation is CASNRECNEQFF.

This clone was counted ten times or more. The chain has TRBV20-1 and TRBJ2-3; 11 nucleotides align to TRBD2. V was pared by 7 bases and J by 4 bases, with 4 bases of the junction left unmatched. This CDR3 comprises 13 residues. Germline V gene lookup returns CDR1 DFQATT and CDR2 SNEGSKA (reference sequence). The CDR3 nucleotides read TGCAGTGAATCTAGCGGGGGGTCAGATACGCAGTATTTT. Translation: CSESSGGSDTQYF.

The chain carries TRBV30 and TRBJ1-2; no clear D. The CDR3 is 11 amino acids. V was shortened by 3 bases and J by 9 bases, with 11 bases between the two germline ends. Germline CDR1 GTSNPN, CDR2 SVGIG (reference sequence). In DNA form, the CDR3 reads TGTGCCTGGAGCGGAGGAGGATGCTACACCTTC. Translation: CAWSGGGCYTF.

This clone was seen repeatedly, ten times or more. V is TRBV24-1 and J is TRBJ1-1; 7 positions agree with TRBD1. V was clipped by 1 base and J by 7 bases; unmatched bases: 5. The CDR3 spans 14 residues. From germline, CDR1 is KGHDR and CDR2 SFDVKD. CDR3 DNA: TGTGCCACCAGTGATTTTACAGGGGATGATGAAGCTTTCTTT. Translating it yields CATSDFTGDDEAFF.

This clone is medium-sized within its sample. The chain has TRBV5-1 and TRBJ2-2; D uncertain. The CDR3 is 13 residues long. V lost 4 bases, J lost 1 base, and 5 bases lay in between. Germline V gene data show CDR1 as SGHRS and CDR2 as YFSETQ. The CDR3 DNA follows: TGCGCCAGCAGCGCGGAGAACACCGGGGAGCTGTTTTTT. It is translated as CASSAENTGELFF.